This TCR beta chain was sequenced in a study of blood T cell repertoires in COVID-19. Study details: Sites in the United States, Italy and Spain provided acute and convalescent COVID-19 samples. Sample material is recorded as cDNA or gDNA derived from T cells, B-cell-depleted T cells, or PBMCs.

Trimming at V came to 6 bases and at J to 1 base, leaving 4 bases not matched to a gene. The CDR3 runs to 14 residues. Germline assignment: CDR1 MNHEY and CDR2 SVGAGI. Remarks on this clone: Different DNA sequences within this sample yield the same CDR3.

In the authors' methods: Amplifying reference gene primers gave estimates of nucleated cell counts. Assay: immunoSEQ multiplex PCR; the TCRdb copy retains only in-frame clones and omits some. That table furnishes V, J and clone size, whereas the DNA furnished D and trimming. This sample has some 180,000 clones, with 80% found just once. Sample: peripheral blood. The genes are TRBV6-5 and TRBJ2-7; 9 bases fit TRBD1. The TCR comes from a man aged 55-75 years with acute or convalescent COVID-19. The CDR3 DNA reads TGTGCCAGCAGGTCCGGGACAGGGTCCTACGAGCAGTACTTC. As protein: CASRSGTGSYEQYF.